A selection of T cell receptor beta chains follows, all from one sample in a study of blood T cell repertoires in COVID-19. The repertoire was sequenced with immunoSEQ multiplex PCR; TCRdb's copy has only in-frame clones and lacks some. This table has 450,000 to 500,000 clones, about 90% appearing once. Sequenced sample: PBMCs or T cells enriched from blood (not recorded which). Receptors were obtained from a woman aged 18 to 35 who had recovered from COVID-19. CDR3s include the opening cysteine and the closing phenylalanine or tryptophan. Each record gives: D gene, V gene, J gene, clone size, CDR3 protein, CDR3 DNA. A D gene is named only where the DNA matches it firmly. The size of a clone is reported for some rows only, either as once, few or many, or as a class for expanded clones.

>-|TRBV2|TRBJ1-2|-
CASSDLRDRGYTF
TGTGCCAGCAGTGATCTGAGGGATCGCGGCTACACCTTC
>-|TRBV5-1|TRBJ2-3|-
CASSLGAGLSTDTQYF
TGCGCCAGCAGCTTGGGGGCAGGGCTCAGCACAGATACGCAGTATTTT
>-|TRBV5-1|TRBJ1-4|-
CASSPALSEGEKLFF
TGCGCCAGCAGCCCCGCCCTGTCGGAGGGTGAAAAACTGTTTTTT
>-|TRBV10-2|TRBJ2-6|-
CASSGGEGDGANVLTF
TGCGCCAGCAGTGGCGGGGAAGGTGATGGGGCCAACGTCCTGACTTTC
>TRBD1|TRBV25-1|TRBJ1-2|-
CASSADRGVGYNYGYTF
TGTGCCAGCAGTGCCGACAGGGGAGTAGGGTATAACTATGGCTACACCTTC
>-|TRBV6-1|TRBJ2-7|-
CASSVFKRQGNDEQYF
TGTGCCAGCAGTGTCTTTAAACGGCAGGGGAACGACGAGCAGTACTTC
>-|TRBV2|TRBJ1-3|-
CASSSSGTLFSGGNTIYF
TGTGCCAGCAGTTCTTCCGGGACACTCTTTTCTGGTGGAAACACCATATATTTT
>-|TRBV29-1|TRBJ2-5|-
CSVDTRPTGRETQYF
TGCAGCGTTGATACGAGACCGACAGGGAGGGAGACCCAGTACTTC
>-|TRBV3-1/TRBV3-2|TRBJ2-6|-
CASSSSGISGANVLTF
TGTGCCAGCAGCTCTTCCGGTATCTCTGGGGCCAACGTCCTGACTTTC
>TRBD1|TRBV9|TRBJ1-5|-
CASSVTGTGQPQHF
TGTGCCAGCAGCGTGACAGGGACCGGTCAGCCCCAGCATTTT
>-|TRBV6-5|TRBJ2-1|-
CATRRETYYNEQFF
TGTGCCACCAGAAGGGAGACATATTACAATGAGCAGTTCTTC
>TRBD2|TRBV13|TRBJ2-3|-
CASSLERGGGDDTQYF
TGTGCCAGCAGCTTAGAGCGGGGCGGGGGTGATGATACGCAGTATTTT
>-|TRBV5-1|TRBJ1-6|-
CASSPDGGHNSPLHF
TGCGCCAGCAGCCCCGACGGGGGACATAATTCACCCCTCCACTTT
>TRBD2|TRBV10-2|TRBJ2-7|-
CASRLAGGPYEQYF
TGCGCCAGCCGGCTAGCGGGGGGGCCCTACGAGCAGTACTTC
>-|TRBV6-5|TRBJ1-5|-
CASRDSSFGNQPQHF
TGTGCCAGCAGGGACAGTTCATTTGGGAATCAGCCCCAGCATTTT
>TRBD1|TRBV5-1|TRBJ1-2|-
CASSHGTGVYGYTF
TGCGCCAGCAGCCATGGGACAGGGGTTTATGGCTACACCTTC
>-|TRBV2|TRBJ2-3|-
CASSAGGSTDTQYF
TGTGCCAGCAGTGCCGGGGGTAGCACAGATACGCAGTATTTT
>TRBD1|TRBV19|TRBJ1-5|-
CASRTGGKDQPQHF
TGTGCCAGTCGTACAGGGGGGAAGGATCAGCCCCAGCATTTT
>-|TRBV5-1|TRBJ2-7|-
CASSSQGTTAYEQYF
TGCGCCAGCAGCTCCCAGGGGACTACCGCCTACGAGCAGTACTTC
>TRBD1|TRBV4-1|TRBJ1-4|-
CASSQEGQGREKLFF
TGCGCCAGCAGCCAAGAAGGACAGGGACGAGAAAAACTGTTTTTT
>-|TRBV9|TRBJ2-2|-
CASSPSGAANTGELFF
TGTGCCAGCAGCCCCTCCGGTGCTGCGAACACCGGGGAGCTGTTTTTT
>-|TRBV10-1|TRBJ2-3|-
CASSDPLSSRDTQYF
TGCGCCAGCAGTGACCCCCTTTCCTCGAGAGATACGCAGTATTTT
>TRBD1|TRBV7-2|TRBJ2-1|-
CASSLGTGRQFF
TGTGCCAGCAGTCTAGGGACAGGGCGACAGTTCTTC
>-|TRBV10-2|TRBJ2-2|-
CASTFTGGVTGELFF
TGCGCCAGCACTTTCACAGGGGGGGTGACCGGGGAGCTGTTTTTT
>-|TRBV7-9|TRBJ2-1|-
CASSSPPRRGSSYNEQFF
TGTGCCAGCAGCTCGCCGCCCCGACGGGGTAGCTCCTACAATGAGCAGTTCTTC
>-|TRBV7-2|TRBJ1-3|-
CASSLAQFRSGNTIYF
TGTGCCAGCAGCTTAGCGCAGTTTCGCTCTGGAAACACCATATATTTT
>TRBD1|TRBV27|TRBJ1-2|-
CASRGTGSSGYTF
TGTGCCAGCAGGGGGACAGGTTCATCGGGCTACACCTTC
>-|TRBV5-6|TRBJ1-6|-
CASSKLLSSYNSPLHF
TGTGCCAGCAGCAAATTACTGAGCTCCTATAATTCACCCCTCCACTTT
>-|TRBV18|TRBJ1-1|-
CASSPWGGGAYTEAFF
TGTGCCAGCTCACCATGGGGGGGTGGGGCCTACACTGAAGCTTTCTTT
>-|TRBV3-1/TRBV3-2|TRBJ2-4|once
CASSPQTGSLAKNIQYF
TGTGCCAGCAGCCCACAAACCGGGTCTCTAGCCAAAAACATTCAGTACTTC
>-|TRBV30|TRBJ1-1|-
CAWRPGGETSWRDTEAFF
TGTGCCTGGAGACCTGGCGGGGAAACGAGCTGGCGGGACACTGAAGCTTTCTTT
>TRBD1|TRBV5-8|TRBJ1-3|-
CAGFRDRGFRSGNTIYF
TGTGCCGGATTCCGGGACAGGGGGTTCCGTTCTGGAAACACCATATATTTT
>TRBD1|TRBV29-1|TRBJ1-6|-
CSVRDRGLNSPLHF
TGCAGCGTCCGGGACAGGGGCCTTAATTCACCCCTCCACTTT
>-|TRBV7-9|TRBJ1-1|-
CASSRGGQPNTEAFF
TGTGCCAGCAGCCGGGGTGGGCAGCCGAACACTGAAGCTTTCTTT
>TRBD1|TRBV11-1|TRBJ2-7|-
CASSKGQGDEQYF
TGTGCCAGCAGCAAAGGACAGGGCGACGAGCAGTACTTC
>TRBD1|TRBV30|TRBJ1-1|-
CAWSPTDGTGAAYGTEAFF
TGTGCCTGGAGTCCGACGGACGGGACAGGGGCCGCATACGGCACTGAAGCTTTCTTT
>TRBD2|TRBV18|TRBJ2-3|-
CASSPPRGGDDTDTQYF
TGTGCCAGCTCACCACCGCGGGGGGGGGACGACACAGATACGCAGTATTTT
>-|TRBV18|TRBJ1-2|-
CASSLERTDHGGYTF
TGTGCCAGCTCACTTGAGAGGACAGATCACGGTGGCTACACCTTC
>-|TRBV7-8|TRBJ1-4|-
CASSEGGGRREKLFF
TGTGCCAGCAGTGAAGGGGGGGGGCGAAGAGAAAAACTGTTTTTT
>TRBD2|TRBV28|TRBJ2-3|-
CASSLGGGYTDTQYF
TGTGCCAGCAGTTTGGGCGGGGGTTACACAGATACGCAGTATTTT
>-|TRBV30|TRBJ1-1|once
CAWSRRTEAFF
TGTGCCTGGAGTAGGAGGACTGAAGCTTTCTTT
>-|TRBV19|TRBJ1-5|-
CASSSDRRGNQPQHF
TGTGCCAGTTCAAGTGACAGGCGAGGCAATCAGCCCCAGCATTTT
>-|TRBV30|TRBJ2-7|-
CAWSVTRDSYEQYF
TGTGCCTGGAGTGTAACCAGGGACTCCTACGAGCAGTACTTC
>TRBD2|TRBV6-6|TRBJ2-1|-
CASSYSLAGAVDEQFF
TGTGCCAGCAGTTACTCCCTAGCGGGGGCGGTCGATGAGCAGTTCTTC
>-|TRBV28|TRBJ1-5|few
CASSLAGDNQPQHF
TGTGCCAGCAGTTTAGCCGGGGACAATCAGCCCCAGCATTTT
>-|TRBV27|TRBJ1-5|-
CASSSSGGNQPQHF
TGTGCCAGCAGTTCCTCAGGGGGCAATCAGCCCCAGCATTTT
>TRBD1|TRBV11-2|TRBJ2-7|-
CASSFPQTGGHEQYF
TGTGCCAGCAGCTTTCCCCAAACAGGGGGCCACGAGCAGTACTTC
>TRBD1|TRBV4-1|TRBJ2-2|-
CASSVGQGEVSRAGELFF
TGCGCCAGCAGCGTCGGACAGGGGGAAGTGTCGAGGGCCGGGGAGCTGTTTTTT
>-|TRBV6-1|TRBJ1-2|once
CASSEFWRRRGYTF
TGTGCCAGCAGTGAATTCTGGCGTAGGAGGGGCTACACCTTC
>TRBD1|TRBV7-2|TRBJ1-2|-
CASSPTGGANYGYTF
TGTGCCAGCAGCCCCACAGGGGGCGCGAACTATGGCTACACCTTC
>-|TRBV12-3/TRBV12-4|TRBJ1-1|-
CASTQGGYTEAFF
TGTGCCAGCACCCAAGGGGGATACACTGAAGCTTTCTTT